This is a list of T cell receptor beta chains from one sample in a study of T cells after somatic rescue of genetic block. Sequenced by immunoSEQ multiplex PCR; TCRdb stores in-frame clones only, minus some. This sample yields roughly 120,000 clones, of which over 80% are seen a single time; about 1.5% belongs to the top ten. Sequencing used peripheral blood mononuclear cells (PBMCs). These receptors all come from a woman under 30. The CDR3 runs from the conserved cysteine through the conserved F or W. Each record gives: D gene, J gene, V gene, CDR3 protein, CDR3 DNA. D genes are given only for firm matches.

>-|TRBJ1-1|TRBV5-1
CASSLGAAEAFF
TGCGCCAGCAGCTTGGGGGCAGCAGAAGCTTTCTTT
>-|TRBJ1-2|TRBV6-5
CASSAQTLTNYGYTF
TGTGCCAGCAGTGCCCAAACCCTTACTAACTATGGCTACACCTTC
>-|TRBJ2-2|TRBV2
CASREQGANTGELFF
TGTGCCAGCAGGGAGCAGGGCGCGAACACCGGGGAGCTGTTTTTT
>-|TRBJ2-7|TRBV27
CASSLYGAVTYEQYF
TGTGCCAGCAGTTTATATGGGGCGGTCACCTACGAGCAGTACTTC
>-|TRBJ2-3|TRBV9
CASSVVDGGPGTDTQYF
TGTGCCAGCAGCGTAGTAGACGGGGGGCCAGGTACAGATACGCAGTATTTT
>-|TRBJ1-2|TRBV4-1
CASSPRVDGLANYGYTF
TGCGCCAGCAGCCCCCGAGTGGACGGCCTAGCTAACTATGGCTACACCTTC
>TRBD1|TRBJ1-6|TRBV7-6
CASSLGTGGDSPLHF
TGTGCCAGCAGCTTAGGGACAGGGGGGGATTCACCCCTCCACTTT
>-|TRBJ1-1|TRBV18
CASSPSGGADTEAFF
TGTGCCAGCTCACCGTCGGGGGGGGCAGACACTGAAGCTTTCTTT
>TRBD1|TRBJ2-1|TRBV2
CASTLGRTGDNEQFF
TGTGCCAGCACCCTAGGCCGGACAGGGGACAATGAGCAGTTCTTC
>-|TRBJ1-6|TRBV11-2
CASRQSGGRPLHF
TGTGCCAGCAGGCAGTCTGGGGGTCGACCCCTCCACTTT
>TRBD1|TRBJ1-2|TRBV14
CASSRGQGIYGYTF
TGTGCCAGCAGCCGGGGACAGGGGATCTATGGCTACACCTTC
>-|TRBJ1-5|TRBV4-2
CASSQGEGPTSNQPQHF
TGTGCCAGCAGCCAAGGCGAGGGGCCCACTAGCAATCAGCCCCAGCATTTT
>TRBD2|TRBJ2-5|TRBV18
CASSQGLAGETQYF
TGTGCCAGCTCACAGGGACTAGCGGGGGAGACCCAGTACTTC
>-|TRBJ1-5|TRBV6-6
CASSYLGGTGNQPQHF
TGTGCCAGCAGTTACCTTGGGGGAACTGGCAATCAGCCCCAGCATTTT
>TRBD2|TRBJ2-5|TRBV6-1
CASSEWGGGALETQYF
TGTGCCAGCAGTGAATGGGGCGGGGGGGCCTTGGAGACCCAGTACTTC
>TRBD2|TRBJ2-1|TRBV27
CASSLGRGGWNEQFF
TGTGCCAGCAGTTTAGGGCGGGGGGGCTGGAATGAGCAGTTCTTC
>-|TRBJ2-5|TRBV9
CASSVGGPGETQYF
TGTGCCAGCAGTGTCGGGGGGCCCGGGGAGACCCAGTACTTC
>-|TRBJ2-1|TRBV27
CASSNRGGSRNEQFF
TGTGCCAGCAGCAATAGGGGGGGAAGTAGGAATGAGCAGTTCTTC
>TRBD2|TRBJ2-1|TRBV18
CASSLQTSRIANEQFF
TGTGCCAGCTCACTACAGACTAGCAGGATAGCCAATGAGCAGTTCTTC
>-|TRBJ1-2|TRBV4-1
CASSHGQNYGYTF
TGCGCCAGCAGCCACGGACAGAACTATGGCTACACCTTC
>-|TRBJ2-3|TRBV4-3
CASSQSQSADTQYF
TGCGCCAGCAGCCAATCCCAGTCCGCAGATACGCAGTATTTT
>TRBD2|TRBJ2-7|TRBV9
CASSPPTSGGGGYEQYF
TGTGCCAGCAGCCCCCCGACTAGCGGGGGGGGTGGGTACGAGCAGTACTTC
>TRBD1|TRBJ2-1|TRBV9
CASSGRPGTGAPHEQFF
TGTGCCAGCAGCGGAAGACCCGGGACAGGGGCCCCCCATGAGCAGTTCTTC
>-|TRBJ1-3|TRBV12-5
CASGLGSGNTIYF
TGTGCTAGTGGTTTAGGGTCTGGAAACACCATATATTTT
>TRBD1|TRBJ2-6|TRBV7-2
CASSASRDRGVVLTF
TGTGCCAGCAGCGCAAGTCGGGACAGGGGTGTCGTCCTGACTTTC
>TRBD1|TRBJ1-2|TRBV28
CASSQRGRNYGYTF
TGTGCCAGCAGCCAAAGGGGGCGGAACTATGGCTACACCTTC